This T cell receptor beta chain was sequenced for a study of molecular identifiers for immune sequencing clone quantification. Study-wide context: In replicates, RNA from roughly 21,000 or 96,000 naive CD8 cells was split five ways, four sequenced. Whole-study findings and limits: Over 98% of effector molecules, but under 1% in naive cells, were held by clones with more than 20 RNA copies.

V trimming: 1 base; J trimming: 5 bases; junction bases outside the gene matches: 6. This CDR3 region has 15 residues. Germline V gene data show CDR1 as MNHEY and CDR2 as SVGEGT. Methods described previously were used for bulk TCR libraries, and listed TCR primers were applied. TCRdb re-analysed the PCR reads in MiXCR, keeping a single row per CDR3 protein. The sample includes tens of thousands of distinct CDR3 sequences, less than 25% of them seen just once. Only a few counts were recorded for this clonotype. Its target is unknown. The sequence derives from a human donor in good health. Some libraries in this study had Jurkat cell RNA spiked in. What was sequenced was naive CD8+ T cells from blood, with Jurkat cell RNA spiked in. Subset of the sample: FACS-sorted CD8+CD4-CCR7+CD45RA+ naive T cells. The gene calls are TRBV6-2 or TRBV6-3 and TRBJ2-5; 8 bases map to TRBD1. CDR3 coding DNA: TGTGCCAGCAGTTACTGGGCAGGGGGCTCGGAGACCCAGTACTTC. It yields the protein CASSYWAGGSETQYF.